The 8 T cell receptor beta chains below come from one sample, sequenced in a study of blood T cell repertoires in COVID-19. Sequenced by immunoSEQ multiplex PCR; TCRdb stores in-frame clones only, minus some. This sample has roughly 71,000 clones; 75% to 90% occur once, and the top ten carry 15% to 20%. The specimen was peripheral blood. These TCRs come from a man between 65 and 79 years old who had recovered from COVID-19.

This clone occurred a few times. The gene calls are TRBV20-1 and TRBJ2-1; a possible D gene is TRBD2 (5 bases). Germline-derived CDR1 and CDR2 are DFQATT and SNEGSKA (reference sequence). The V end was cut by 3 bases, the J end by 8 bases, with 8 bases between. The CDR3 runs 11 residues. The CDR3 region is CSASGRDEQFF. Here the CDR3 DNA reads TGCAGTGCTAGTGGGCGGGATGAGCAGTTCTTC.

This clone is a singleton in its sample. CDR3 protein: CASSPGALGSLHF. DNA of the CDR3: TGTGCCAGCAGTCCAGGGGCCCTGGGGTCCCTCCACTTT. The chain carries TRBV7-2 and TRBJ1-6; a weak D match, TRBD1 (6 bases). Trimming took 6 bases from V and 14 from J, leaving 17 bases between them. CDR3 length equals 13 residues. Germline CDR1 and CDR2: SGHTA and FQGNSA.

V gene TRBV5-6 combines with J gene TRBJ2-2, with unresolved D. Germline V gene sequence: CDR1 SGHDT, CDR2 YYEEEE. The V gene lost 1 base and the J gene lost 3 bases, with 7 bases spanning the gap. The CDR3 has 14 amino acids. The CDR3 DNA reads TGTGCCAGCAGCTTGCTCCAGTACACCGGGGAGCTGTTTTTT. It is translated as CASSLLQYTGELFF.

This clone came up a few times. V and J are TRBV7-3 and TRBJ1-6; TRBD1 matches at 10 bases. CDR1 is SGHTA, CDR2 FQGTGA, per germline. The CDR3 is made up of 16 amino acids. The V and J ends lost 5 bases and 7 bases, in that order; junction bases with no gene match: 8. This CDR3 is CASSLYGQGGNSPLHF. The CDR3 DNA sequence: TGTGCCAGCAGCCTATACGGACAGGGGGGAAATTCACCCCTCCACTTT.

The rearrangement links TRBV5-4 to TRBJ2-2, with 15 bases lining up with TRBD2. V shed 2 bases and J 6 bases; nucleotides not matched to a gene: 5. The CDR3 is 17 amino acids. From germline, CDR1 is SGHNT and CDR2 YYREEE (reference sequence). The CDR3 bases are TGTGCCAGCAGCTTCGGACTAGCGGGGGGGCTAGCCGGGGAGCTGTTTTTT. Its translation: CASSFGLAGGLAGELFF.

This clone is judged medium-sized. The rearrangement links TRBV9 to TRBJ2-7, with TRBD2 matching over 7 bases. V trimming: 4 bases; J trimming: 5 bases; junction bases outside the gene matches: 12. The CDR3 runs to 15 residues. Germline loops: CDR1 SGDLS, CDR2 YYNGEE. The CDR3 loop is CASSPYGTAGDEQYF. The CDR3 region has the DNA TGTGCCAGCAGCCCCTACGGGACCGCGGGGGACGAGCAGTACTTC.

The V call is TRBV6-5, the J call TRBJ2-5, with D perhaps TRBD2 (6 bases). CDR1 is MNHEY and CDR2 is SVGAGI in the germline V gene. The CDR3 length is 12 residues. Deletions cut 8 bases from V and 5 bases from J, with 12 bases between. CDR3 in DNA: TGTGCCAGCTCGGGGGTCGGTGAGACCCAGTACTTC. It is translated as CASSGVGETQYF.

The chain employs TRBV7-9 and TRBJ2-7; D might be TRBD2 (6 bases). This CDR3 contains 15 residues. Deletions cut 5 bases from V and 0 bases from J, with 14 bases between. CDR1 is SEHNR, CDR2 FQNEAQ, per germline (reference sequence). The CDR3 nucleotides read TGTGCCAGCAGCCCTGGAGGGAGTGTCTCCTACGAGCAGTACTTC. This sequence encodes CASSPGGSVSYEQYF. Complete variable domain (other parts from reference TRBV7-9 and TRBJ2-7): DTGVSQNPRHKITKRGQNVTFRCDPISEHNRLYWYRQTLGQGPEFLTYFQNEAQLEKSRLLSDRFSAERPKGSFSTLEIQRTEQGDSAMYLCASSPGGSVSYEQYFGPGTRLTVT.